What follows describes a single TCR beta chain. Its specificity is not known. This specimen belongs to a study of shared clonotypes between healthy human individuals. Whole-study findings and limits: About 5% of naive CD4 clonotypes were common to a few donors. Rarefaction showed that sequencing of sorted subsets was incomplete (despite large depth).

The V end was cut by 7 bases, the J end by 3 bases, with 15 bases between. The CDR3 runs to 14 residues. Germline V gene data show CDR1 as SGHVS and CDR2 as FNYEAQ. Sequenced by immunoSEQ multiplex PCR; TCRdb stores in-frame clones only, minus some. Of 2 million to 2.5 million clones listed, under 97% were seen once; the top ten hold more than 0.1%. The chain employs TRBV7-6 and TRBJ2-5, with D possibly TRBD1 on 6 matching bases. What was sequenced was naive CD4+ T cells sorted from blood. Subset meaning: CD45RA+ positively selected. The origin of this receptor is a man aged 18 to 29 in good health. The CDR3 sequence is CASTPNGQKETQYF. The CDR3 DNA reads as TGTGCCAGCACCCCGAATGGACAGAAAGAGACCCAGTACTTC.